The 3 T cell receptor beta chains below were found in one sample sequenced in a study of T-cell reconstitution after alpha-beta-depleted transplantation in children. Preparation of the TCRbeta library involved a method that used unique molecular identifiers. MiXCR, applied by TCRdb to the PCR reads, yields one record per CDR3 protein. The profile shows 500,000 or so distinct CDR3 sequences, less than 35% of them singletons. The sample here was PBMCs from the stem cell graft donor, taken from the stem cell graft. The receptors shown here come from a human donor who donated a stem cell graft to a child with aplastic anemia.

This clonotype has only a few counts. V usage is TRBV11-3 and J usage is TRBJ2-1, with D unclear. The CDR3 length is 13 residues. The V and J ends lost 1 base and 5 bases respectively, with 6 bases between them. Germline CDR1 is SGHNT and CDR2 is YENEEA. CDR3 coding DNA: TGTGCCAGCAGCTTAGCAGATCACAATGAGCAGTTCTTC. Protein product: CASSLADHNEQFF.

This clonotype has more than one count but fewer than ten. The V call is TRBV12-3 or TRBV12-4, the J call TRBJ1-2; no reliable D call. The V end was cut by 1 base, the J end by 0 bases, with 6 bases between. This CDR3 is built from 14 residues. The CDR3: CASSLGQPNYGYTF. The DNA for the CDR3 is TGTGCCAGCAGTTTAGGACAACCTAACTATGGCTACACCTTC.

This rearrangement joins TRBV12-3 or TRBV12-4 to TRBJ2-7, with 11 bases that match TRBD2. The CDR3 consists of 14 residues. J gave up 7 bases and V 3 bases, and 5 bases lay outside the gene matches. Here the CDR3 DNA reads TGTGCCAGCAGTTTGGGGACTAGCGGACATGAGCAGTACGTC. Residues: CASSLGTSGHEQYV.